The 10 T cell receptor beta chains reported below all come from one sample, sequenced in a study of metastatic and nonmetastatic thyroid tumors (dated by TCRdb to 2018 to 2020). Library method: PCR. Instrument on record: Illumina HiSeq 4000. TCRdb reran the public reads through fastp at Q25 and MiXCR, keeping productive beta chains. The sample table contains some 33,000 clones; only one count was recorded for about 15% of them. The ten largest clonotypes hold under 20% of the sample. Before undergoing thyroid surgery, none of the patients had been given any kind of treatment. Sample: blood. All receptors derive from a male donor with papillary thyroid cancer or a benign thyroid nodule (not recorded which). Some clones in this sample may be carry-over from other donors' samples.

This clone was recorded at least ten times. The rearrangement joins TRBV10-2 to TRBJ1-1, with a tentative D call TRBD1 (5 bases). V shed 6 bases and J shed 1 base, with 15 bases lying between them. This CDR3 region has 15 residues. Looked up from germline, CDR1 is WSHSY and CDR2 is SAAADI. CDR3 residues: CASRGTGVGNTEAFF. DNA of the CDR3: TGCGCCAGCAGAGGGACCGGTGTTGGGAACACTGAAGCTTTCTTT.

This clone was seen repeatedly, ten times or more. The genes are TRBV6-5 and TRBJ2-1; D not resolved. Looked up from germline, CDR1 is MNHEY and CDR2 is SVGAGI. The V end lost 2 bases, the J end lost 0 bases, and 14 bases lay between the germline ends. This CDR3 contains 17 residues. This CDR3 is CASSYGPLGSSYNEQFF. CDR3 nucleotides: TGTGCCAGCAGTTACGGCCCGCTGGGTAGCTCCTACAATGAGCAGTTCTTC.

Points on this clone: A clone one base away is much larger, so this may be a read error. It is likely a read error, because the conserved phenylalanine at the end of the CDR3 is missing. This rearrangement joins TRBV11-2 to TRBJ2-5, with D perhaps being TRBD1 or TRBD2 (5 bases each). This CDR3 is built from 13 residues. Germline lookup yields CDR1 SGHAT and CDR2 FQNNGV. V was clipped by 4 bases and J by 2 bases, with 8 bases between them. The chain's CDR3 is CASSSGTQETQYS. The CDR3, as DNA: TGTGCCAGCAGCTCCGGGACGCAAGAGACCCAGTACTCC.

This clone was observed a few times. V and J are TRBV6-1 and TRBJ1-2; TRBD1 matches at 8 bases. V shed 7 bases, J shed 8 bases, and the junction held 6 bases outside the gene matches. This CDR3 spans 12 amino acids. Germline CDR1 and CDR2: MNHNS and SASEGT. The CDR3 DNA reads TGTGCCAGCACAAGGACAGGGAGCGGCTACACCTTC. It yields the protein CASTRTGSGYTF.

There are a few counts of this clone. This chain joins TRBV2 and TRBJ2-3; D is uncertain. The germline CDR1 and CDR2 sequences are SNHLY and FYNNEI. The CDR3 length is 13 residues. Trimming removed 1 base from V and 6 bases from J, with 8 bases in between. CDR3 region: CASSEGVYDTQYF. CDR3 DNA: TGTGCCAGCAGTGAAGGCGTTTACGATACGCAGTATTTT.

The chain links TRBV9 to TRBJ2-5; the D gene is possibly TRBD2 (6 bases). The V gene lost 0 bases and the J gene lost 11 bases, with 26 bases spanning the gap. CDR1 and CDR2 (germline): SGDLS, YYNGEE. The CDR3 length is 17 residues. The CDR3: CASSVDTRGKTNNEQYF. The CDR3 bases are TGTGCCAGCAGCGTAGATACTCGCGGGAAAACCAACAATGAGCAGTACTTC.

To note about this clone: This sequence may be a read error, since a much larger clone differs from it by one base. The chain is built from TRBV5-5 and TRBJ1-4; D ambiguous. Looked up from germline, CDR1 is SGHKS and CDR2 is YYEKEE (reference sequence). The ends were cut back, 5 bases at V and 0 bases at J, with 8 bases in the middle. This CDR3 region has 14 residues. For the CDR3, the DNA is TGTGCCAGCAGACTCAGTTCAACTAATGAAAAACTGTTTTTT. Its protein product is CASRLSSTNEKLFF.

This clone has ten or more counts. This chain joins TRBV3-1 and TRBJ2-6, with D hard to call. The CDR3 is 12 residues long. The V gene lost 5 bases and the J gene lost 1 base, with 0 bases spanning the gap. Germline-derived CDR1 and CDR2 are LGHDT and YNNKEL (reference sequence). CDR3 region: CASSSGANVLTF. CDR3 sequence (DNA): TGTGCCAGCAGCTCTGGGGCCAACGTCCTGACTTTC.

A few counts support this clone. For the CDR3, the DNA is TGTGCCAGCAGCCGGGGGCCGACAGGGGATGGTCGGGGTGGCTACACCTTC. Encoded protein: CASSRGPTGDGRGGYTF. The rearrangement joins TRBV6-1 to TRBJ1-2, with 8 nucleotides matching TRBD1. J gave up 7 bases and V 6 bases, and 19 bases lay outside the gene matches. The CDR3 consists of 17 residues. Germline V gene sequence: CDR1 MNHNS, CDR2 SASEGT.

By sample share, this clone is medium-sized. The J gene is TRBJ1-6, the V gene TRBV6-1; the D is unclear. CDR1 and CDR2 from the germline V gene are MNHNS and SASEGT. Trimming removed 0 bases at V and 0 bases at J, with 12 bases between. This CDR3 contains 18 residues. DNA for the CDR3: TGTGCCAGCAGTGAAGCCGGTCCTCTAAGCTCCTATAATTCACCCCTCCACTTT. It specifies CASSEAGPLSSYNSPLHF.